This record looks at one T cell receptor (beta chain) sequence and its context. The method was immunoSEQ multiplex PCR; TCRdb's version includes in-frame clones alone and lacks a portion of them. Of hundreds of thousands of clones in the sample, roughly four fifths are singletons; the top ten hold roughly 15%. This record belongs to a study of control samples from healthy donors and cancer patients. V was pared by 8 bases and J by 1 base, with 17 bases between. This CDR3 is 15 amino acids long. In germline, CDR1 is MNHEY, CDR2 SVGAGI. This sequence originates from a woman aged 60-75 years with lung cancer. Material: PBMCs. The V gene is TRBV6-5, the J gene TRBJ2-5; D might be TRBD2 (6 bases). The chain's CDR3 is CASRRGGEVQETQYF. The CDR3 DNA reads TGTGCCAGCCGCCGAGGAGGGGAAGTCCAAGAGACCCAGTACTTC.